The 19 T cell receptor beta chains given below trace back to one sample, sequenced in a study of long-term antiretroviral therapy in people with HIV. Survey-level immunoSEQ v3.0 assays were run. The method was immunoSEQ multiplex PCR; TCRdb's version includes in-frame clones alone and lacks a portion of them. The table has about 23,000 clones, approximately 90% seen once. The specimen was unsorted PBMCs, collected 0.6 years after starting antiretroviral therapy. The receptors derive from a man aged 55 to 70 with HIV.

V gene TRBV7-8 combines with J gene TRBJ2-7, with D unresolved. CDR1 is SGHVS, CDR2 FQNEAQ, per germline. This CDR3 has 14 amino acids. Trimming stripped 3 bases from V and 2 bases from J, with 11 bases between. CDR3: CASSLDGFAYEQYF. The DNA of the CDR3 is TGTGCCAGCAGCTTGGACGGGTTCGCCTACGAGCAGTACTTC.

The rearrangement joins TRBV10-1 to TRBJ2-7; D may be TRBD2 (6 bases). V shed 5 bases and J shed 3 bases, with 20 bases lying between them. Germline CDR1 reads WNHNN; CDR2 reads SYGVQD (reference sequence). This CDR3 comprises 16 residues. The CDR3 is CASSSLLAGSLYEQYF. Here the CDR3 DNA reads TGCGCCAGCAGTAGCCTTCTCGCGGGGTCCCTCTACGAGCAGTACTTC.

DNA for the CDR3: TGCGCCAGCAGCCAATCCACATATGGGACAGGGCGAGAGACCCAGTACTTC. It translates to CASSQSTYGTGRETQYF. The gene calls are TRBV4-3 and TRBJ2-5, with 9 bases matching TRBD1. The V and J ends lost 2 bases and 4 bases, in that order; junction bases with no gene match: 11. CDR3 length: 17 amino acids. Germline V gene lookup returns CDR1 LGHNA and CDR2 YSLEER.

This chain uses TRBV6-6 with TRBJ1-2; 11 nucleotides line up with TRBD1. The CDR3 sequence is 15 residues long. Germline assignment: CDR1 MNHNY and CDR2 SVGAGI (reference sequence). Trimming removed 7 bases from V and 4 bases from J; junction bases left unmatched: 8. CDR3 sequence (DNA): TGTGCCAGCATCCAGGGACAGGGGGGTAGCTATGGCTACACCTTC. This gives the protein CASIQGQGGSYGYTF.

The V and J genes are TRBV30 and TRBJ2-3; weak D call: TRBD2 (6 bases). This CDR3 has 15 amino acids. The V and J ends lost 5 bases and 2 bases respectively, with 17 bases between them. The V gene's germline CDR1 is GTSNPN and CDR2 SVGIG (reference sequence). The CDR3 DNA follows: TGTGCCTGGCGACTAGGGGTTAGGTACACAGATACGCAGTATTTT. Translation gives CAWRLGVRYTDTQYF.

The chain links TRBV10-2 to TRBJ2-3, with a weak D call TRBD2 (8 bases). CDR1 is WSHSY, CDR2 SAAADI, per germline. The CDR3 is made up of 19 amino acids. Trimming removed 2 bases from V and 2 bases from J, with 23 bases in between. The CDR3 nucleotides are TGCGCCAGCAGTGAGCGAGGGGGCGGGGGGACTAGGTCCACAGATACGCAGTATTTT. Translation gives CASSERGGGGTRSTDTQYF.

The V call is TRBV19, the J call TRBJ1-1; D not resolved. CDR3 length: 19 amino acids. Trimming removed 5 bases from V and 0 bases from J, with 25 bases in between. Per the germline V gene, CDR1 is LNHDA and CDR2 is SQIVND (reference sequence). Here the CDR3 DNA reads TGTGCCAGTAGTCCGCGACCCGCCTTAAACACAGTAATGAACACTGAAGCTTTCTTT. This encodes CASSPRPALNTVMNTEAFF.

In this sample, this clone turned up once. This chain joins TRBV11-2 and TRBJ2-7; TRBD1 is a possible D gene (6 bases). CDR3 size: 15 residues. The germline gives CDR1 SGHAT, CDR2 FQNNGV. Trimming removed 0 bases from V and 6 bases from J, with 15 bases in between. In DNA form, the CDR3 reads TGTGCCAGCAGCTTAGATGCAGGCCAGGGGTTCGAGCAGTACTTC. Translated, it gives CASSLDAGQGFEQYF.

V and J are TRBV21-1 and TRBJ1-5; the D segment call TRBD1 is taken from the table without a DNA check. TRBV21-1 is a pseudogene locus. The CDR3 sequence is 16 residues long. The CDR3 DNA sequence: TGTGCCAGCAGCAAAGTGTCCAGGGCTAGCAATCAGCCCCAGCATTTT. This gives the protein CASSKVSRASNQPQHF.

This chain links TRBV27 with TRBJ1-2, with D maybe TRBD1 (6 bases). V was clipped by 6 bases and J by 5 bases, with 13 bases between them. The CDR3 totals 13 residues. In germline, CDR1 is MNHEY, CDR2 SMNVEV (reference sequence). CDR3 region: CASRDSRVYGYTF. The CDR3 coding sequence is TGTGCCAGCAGGGACAGCCGGGTTTATGGCTACACCTTC.

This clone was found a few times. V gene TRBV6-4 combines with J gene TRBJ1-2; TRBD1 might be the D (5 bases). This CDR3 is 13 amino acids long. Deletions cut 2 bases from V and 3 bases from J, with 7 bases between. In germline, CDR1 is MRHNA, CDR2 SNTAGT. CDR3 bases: TGTGCCAGCAGTGACAGGGGACACTATGGCTACACCTTC. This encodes CASSDRGHYGYTF.

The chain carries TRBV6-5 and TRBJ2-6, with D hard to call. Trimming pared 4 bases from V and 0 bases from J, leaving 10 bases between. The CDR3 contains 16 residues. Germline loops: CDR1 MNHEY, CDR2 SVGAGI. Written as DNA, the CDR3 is TGTGCCAGCAGTTTAACGGGTTCCTCTGGGGCCAACGTCCTGACTTTC. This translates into CASSLTGSSGANVLTF.

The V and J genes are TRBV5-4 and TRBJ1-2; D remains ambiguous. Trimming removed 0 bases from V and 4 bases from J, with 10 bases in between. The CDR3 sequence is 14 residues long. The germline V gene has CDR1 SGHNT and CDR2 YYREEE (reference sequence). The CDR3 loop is CASSLDGGIYGYTF. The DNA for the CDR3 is TGTGCCAGCAGCTTGGATGGCGGGATCTATGGCTACACCTTC.

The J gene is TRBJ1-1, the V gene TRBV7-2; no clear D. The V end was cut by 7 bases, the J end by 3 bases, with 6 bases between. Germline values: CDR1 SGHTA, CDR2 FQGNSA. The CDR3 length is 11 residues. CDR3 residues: CASTPYTEAFF. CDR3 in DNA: TGTGCCAGCACCCCATACACTGAAGCTTTCTTT.

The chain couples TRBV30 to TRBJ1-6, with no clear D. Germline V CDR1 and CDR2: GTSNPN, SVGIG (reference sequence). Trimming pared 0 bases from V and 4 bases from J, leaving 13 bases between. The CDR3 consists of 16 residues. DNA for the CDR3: TGTGCCTGGAGTGTACCGGGAAGCGGGTATAATTCACCCCTCCACTTT. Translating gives CAWSVPGSGYNSPLHF. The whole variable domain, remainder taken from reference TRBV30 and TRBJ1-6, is SQTIHQWPATLVQPVGSPLSLECTVEGTSNPNLYWYRQAAGRGLQLLFYSVGIGQISSEVPQNLSASRPQDRQFILSSKKLLLSDSGFYLCAWSVPGSGYNSPLHFGNGTRLTVT.

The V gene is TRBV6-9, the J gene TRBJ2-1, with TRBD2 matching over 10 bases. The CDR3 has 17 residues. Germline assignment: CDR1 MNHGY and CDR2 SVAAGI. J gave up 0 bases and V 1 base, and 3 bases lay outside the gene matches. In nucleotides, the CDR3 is TGTGCCAGCAGTTATTTGGCTAGCGGGAGCTCCTACAATGAGCAGTTCTTC. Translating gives CASSYLASGSSYNEQFF.

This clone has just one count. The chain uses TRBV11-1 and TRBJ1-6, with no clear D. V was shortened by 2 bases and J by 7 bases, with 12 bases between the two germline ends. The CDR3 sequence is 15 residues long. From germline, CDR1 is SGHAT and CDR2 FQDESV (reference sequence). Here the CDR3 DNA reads TGTGCCAGCAGCTTACAAGCCCTAGGGAATTCACCCCTCCACTTT. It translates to CASSLQALGNSPLHF.

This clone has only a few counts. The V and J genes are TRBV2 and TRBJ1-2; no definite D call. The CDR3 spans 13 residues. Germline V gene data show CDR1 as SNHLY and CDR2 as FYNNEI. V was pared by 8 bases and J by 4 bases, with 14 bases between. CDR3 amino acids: CASRSDGLYGYTF. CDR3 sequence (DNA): TGTGCCAGCCGGAGCGACGGACTCTATGGCTACACCTTC.

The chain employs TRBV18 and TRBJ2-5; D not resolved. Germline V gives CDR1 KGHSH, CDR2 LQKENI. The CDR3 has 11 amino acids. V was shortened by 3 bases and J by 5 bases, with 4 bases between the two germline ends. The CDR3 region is CASSPEETQYF. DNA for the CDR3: TGTGCCAGCTCACCGGAGGAGACCCAGTACTTC.